This TCR beta chain stems from a study of OX40 agonist ivuxolimab in advanced cancers. Study at large: As their treatment, patients were administered ivuxolimab, an agonistic anti-OX40 (CD134) antibody.

Clones were read by immunoSEQ multiplex PCR, and TCRdb kept only the in-frame ones, dropping some. Of about 58,000 clones listed, roughly nine tenths are singletons. Findings of the study overall: Circulating CD4+ and CD8+ T cells showed clonal expansion by week 6 at 0.1 to 3.0 mg/kg.

V gave up 3 bases and J gave up 5 bases, with 10 bases separating them. The CDR3 has 14 residues. CDR1 is KGHSH and CDR2 is LQKENI in the germline V gene. This clone was seen a few times. Antigen specificity is unknown. The source of this sequence is an adult with an advanced solid tumor such as melanoma, head and neck, liver or kidney cancer. The gene calls are TRBV18 and TRBJ1-4; D not resolved. The input for sequencing was CD4+ or CD8+ T cells sorted from blood, taken in a trial of the OX40 agonist ivuxolimab. The CDR3 DNA reads as TGTGCCAGCTCACCCACAGCGACCAATGAAAAACTGTTTTTT. Amino acids: CASSPTATNEKLFF.